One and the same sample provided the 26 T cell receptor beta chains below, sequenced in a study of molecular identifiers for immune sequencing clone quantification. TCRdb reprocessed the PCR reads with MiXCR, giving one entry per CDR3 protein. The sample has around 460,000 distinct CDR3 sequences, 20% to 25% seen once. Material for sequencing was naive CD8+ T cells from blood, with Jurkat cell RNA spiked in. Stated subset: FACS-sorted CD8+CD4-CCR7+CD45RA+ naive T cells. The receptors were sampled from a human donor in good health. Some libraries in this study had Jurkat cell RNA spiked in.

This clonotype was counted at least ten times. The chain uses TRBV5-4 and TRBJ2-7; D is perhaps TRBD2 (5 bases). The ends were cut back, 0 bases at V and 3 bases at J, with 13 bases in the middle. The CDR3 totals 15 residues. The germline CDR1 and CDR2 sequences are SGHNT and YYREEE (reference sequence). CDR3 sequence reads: CASSLEVGRGYEQYF. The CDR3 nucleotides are TGTGCCAGCAGCTTGGAGGTGGGCCGGGGCTACGAGCAGTACTTC. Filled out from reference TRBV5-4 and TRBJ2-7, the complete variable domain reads ETGVTQSPTHLIKTRGQQVTLRCSSQSGHNTVSWYQQALGQGPQFIFQYYREEENGRGNFPPRFSGLQFPNYSSELNVNALELDDSALYLCASSLEVGRGYEQYFGPGTRLTVT.

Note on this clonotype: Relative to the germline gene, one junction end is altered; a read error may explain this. This CDR3 is CASSPIAQGEATNEKPFF. CDR3 in DNA: TGTGCCAGCAGCCCTATCGCCCAGGGAGAGGCAACTAATGAAAAACCGTTTTTT. The rearrangement joins TRBV4-2 to TRBJ1-4; D might be TRBD1 (5 bases). Germline V gives CDR1 LGHNA, CDR2 YNFKEQ. The CDR3 is made up of 18 amino acids.

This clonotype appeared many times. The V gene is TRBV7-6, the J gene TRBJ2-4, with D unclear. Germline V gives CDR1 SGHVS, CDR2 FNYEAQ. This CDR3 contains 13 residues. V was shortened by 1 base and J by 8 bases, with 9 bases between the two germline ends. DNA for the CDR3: TGTGCCAGCAGCTTAGAATGGGGTGACATTCAGTACTTC. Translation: CASSLEWGDIQYF.

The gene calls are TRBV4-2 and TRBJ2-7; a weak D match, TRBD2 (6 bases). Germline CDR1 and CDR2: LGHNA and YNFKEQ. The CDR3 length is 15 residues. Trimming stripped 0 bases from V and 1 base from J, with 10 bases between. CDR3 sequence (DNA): TGTGCCAGCAGCCAAGAGGTTAGCGGTTCCTACGAGCAGTACTTC. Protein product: CASSQEVSGSYEQYF.

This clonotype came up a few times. The CDR3, as DNA: TGTGCCAGCAGCCCAAACAAGCGCACAGGCCTTAATTCACCCCTCCACTTT. Amino acid sequence: CASSPNKRTGLNSPLHF. The chain combines TRBV7-6 with TRBJ1-6; tentative D call: TRBD1 (5 bases). The CDR3 loop spans 17 amino acids. Looked up from germline, CDR1 is SGHVS and CDR2 is FNYEAQ. V dropped 5 bases and J dropped 6 bases, with 20 bases sitting between them.

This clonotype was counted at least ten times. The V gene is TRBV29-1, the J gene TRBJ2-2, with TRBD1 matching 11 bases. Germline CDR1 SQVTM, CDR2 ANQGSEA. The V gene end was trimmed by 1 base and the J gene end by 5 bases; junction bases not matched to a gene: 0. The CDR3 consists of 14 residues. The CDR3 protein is CSVEGDRGTGELFF. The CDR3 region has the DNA TGCAGCGTTGAAGGGGACAGGGGGACCGGGGAGCTGTTTTTT.

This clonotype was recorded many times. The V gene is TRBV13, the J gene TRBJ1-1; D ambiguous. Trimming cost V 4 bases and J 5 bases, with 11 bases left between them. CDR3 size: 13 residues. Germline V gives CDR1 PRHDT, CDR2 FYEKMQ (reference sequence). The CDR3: CASSSHAGTEAFF. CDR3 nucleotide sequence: TGTGCCAGCAGCTCCCACGCAGGAACTGAAGCTTTCTTT.

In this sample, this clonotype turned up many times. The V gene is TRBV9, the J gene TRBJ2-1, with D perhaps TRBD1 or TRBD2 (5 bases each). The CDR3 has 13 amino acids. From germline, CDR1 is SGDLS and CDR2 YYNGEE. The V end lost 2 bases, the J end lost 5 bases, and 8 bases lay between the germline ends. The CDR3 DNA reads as TGTGCCAGCAGCGTCGGGGCCAACAATGAGCAGTTCTTC. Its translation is CASSVGANNEQFF.

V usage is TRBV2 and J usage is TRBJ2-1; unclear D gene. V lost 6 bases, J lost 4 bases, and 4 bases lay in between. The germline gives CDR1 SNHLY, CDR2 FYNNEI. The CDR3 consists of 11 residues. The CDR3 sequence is CASRGYNEQFF. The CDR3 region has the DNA TGTGCCAGCAGGGGATACAATGAGCAGTTCTTC.

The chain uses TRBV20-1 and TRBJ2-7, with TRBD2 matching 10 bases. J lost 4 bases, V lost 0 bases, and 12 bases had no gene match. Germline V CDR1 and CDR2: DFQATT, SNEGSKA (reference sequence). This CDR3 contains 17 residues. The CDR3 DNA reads TGCAGTGCTAGAGATAGCCGGTCTAGCGGGAGAGTATACGAGCAGTACTTC. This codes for CSARDSRSSGRVYEQYF.

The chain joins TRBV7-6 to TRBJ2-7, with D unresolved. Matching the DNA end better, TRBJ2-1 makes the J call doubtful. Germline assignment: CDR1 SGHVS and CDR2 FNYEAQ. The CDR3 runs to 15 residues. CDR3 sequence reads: CASSLAPVPEYEQFF. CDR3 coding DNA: TGTGCCAGCAGCTTAGCCCCAGTCCCGGAATACGAGCAGTTCTTC.

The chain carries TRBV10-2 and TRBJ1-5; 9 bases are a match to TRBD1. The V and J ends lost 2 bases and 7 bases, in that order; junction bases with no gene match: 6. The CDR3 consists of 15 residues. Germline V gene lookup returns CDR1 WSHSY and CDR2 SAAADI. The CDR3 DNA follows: TGCGCCAGCAGTGAGACTAGGGACAGGGACCAGCCCCAGCATTTT. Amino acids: CASSETRDRDQPQHF.

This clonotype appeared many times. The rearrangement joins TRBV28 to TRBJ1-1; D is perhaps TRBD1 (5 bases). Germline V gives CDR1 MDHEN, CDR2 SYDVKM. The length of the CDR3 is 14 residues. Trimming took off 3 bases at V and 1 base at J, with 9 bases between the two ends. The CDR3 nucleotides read TGTGCCAGCAGTTTGGGGCGGAAGAACACTGAAGCTTTCTTT. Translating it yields CASSLGRKNTEAFF.

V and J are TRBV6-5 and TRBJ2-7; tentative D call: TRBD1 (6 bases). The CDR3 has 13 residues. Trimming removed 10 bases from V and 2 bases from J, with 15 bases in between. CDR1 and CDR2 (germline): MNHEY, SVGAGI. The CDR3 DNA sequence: TGTGCCACCCGACCGACAGGTGCCTACGAGCAGTACTTC. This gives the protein CATRPTGAYEQYF.

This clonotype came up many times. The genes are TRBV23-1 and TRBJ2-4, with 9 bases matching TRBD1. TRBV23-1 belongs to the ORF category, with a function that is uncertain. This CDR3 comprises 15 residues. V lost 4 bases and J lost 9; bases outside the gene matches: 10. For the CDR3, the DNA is TGCGCCAGCAGTCGAACAGGGGGCGTTGGGGTCATTCAGTACTTC. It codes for CASSRTGGVGVIQYF.

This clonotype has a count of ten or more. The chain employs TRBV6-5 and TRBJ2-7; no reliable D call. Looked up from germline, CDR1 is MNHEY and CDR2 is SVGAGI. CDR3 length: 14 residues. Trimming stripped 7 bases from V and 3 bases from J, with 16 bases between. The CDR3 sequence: CASKSSIGYYEQYF. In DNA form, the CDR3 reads TGTGCCAGCAAATCCAGCATTGGGTACTACGAGCAGTACTTC.

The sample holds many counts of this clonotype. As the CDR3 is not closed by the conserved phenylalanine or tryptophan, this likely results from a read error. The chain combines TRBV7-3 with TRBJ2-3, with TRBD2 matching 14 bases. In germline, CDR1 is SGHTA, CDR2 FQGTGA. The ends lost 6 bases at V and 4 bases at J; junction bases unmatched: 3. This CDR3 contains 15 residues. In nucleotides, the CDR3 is TGTGCCAGCAGTTTGGGACTAGCGGGAGCAGATACGCAGTATTCT. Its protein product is CASSLGLAGADTQYS.

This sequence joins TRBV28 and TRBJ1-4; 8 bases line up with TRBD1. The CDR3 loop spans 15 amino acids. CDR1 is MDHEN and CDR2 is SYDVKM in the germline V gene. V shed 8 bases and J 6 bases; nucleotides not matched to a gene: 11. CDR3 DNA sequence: TGTGCCAGCGGTCCCCAGGGGGCGGTGTATGAAAAACTGTTTTTT. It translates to CASGPQGAVYEKLFF. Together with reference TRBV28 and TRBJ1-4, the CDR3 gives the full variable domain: DVKVTQSSRYLVKRTGEKVFLECVQDMDHENMFWYRQDPGLGLRLIYFSYDVKMKEKGDIPEGYSVSREKKERFSLILESASTNQTSMYLCASGPQGAVYEKLFFGSGTQLSVL.

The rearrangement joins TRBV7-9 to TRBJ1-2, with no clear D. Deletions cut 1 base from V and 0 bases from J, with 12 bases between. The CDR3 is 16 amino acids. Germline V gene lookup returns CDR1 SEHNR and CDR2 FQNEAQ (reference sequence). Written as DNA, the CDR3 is TGTGCCAGCAGCTTAGGTGCCCAGGAGCCTAACTATGGCTACACCTTC. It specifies CASSLGAQEPNYGYTF.

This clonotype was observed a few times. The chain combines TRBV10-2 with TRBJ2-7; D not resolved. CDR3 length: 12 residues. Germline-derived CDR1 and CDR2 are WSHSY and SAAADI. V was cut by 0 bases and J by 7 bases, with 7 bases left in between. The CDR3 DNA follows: TGCGCCAGCAGTGAGTCGCAGCAGGAGCAGTACTTC. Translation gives CASSESQQEQYF.

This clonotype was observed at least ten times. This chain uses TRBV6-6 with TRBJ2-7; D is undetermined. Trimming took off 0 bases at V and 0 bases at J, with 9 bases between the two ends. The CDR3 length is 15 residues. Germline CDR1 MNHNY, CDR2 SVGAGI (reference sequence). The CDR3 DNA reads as TGTGCCAGCAGTTACTCTCCGCAGGTCTCCTACGAGCAGTACTTC. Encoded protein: CASSYSPQVSYEQYF.

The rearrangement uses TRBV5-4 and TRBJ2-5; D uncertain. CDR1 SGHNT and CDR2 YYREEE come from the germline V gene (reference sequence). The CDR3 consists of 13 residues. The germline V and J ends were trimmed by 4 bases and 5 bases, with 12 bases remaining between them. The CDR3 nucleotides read TGTGCCAGCAGCCCCGCTGGTTGGGAGACCCAGTACTTC. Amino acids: CASSPAGWETQYF.

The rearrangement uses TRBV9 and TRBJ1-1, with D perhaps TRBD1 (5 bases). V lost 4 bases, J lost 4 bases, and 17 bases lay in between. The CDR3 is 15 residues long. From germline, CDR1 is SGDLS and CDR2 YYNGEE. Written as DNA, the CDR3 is TGTGCCAGCAGCCCTAGCGGGGGGAAAGGCACTGAAGCTTTCTTT. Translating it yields CASSPSGGKGTEAFF.

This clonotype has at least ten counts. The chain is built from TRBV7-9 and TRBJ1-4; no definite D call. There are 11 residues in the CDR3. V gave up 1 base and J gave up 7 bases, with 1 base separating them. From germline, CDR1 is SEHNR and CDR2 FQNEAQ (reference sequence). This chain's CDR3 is CASSLVEKLFF. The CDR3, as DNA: TGTGCCAGCAGCTTAGTTGAAAAACTGTTTTTT.

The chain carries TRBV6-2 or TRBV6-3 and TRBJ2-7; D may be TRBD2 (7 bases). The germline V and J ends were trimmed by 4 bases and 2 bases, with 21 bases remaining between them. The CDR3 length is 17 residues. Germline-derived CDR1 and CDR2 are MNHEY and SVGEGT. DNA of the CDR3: TGTGCCAGCAGTTCCGCCCGGGGGGCGGGAGACCCCTACGAGCAGTACTTC. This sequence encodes CASSSARGAGDPYEQYF.

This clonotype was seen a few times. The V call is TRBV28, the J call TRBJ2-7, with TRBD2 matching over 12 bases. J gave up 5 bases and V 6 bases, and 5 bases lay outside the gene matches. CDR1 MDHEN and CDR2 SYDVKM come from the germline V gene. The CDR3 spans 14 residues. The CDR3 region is CASRWTSGVHEQYF. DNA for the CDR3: TGTGCCAGCAGATGGACTAGCGGGGTCCACGAGCAGTACTTC.